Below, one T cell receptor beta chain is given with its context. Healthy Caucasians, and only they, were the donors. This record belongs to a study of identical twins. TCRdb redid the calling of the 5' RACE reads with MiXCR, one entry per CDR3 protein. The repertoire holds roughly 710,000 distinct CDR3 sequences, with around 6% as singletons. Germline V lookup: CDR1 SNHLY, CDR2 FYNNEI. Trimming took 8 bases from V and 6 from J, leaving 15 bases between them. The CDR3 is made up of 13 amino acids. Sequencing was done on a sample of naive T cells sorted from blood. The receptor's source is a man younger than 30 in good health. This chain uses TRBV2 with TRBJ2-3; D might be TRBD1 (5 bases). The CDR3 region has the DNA TGTGCCAGCCTTTTGACTGGGGCGGATACGCAGTATTTT. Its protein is CASLLTGADTQYF.